The next 3 T cell receptor beta chains were all read from a single sample in a study of shared clonotypes between healthy human individuals. Profiled with immunoSEQ multiplex PCR; TCRdb holds only in-frame clones, not every one. The sample lists a few million clones, approximately 93% occurring once. Sequencing input: naive CD4+ T cells from PBMCs. Subset here: CD45RA+ positively selected. Source of these receptors: a man aged 18 to 30 in good health. Some clones in this sample may be carry-over from other donors' samples.

CDR3 protein: CASSPTGTGVQQYF. The CDR3, as DNA: TGTGCCAGCAGCCCAACCGGGACAGGGGTCCAGCAGTACTTC. The V and J genes are TRBV4-2 and TRBJ2-7, with 10 nucleotides matching TRBD1. This CDR3 has 14 residues. Germline CDR1 and CDR2: LGHNA and YNFKEQ. Unmatched junction bases numbered 8, after V lost 4 bases and J lost 8 bases.

The chain uses TRBV11-2 and TRBJ2-7; 8 bases align to TRBD2. The trim removed 4 bases at V and 5 bases at J, leaving 10 bases unmatched. Germline loops: CDR1 SGHAT, CDR2 FQNNGV. The CDR3 spans 15 residues. The CDR3 sequence: CASSSRGAGLDEQYF. As DNA, the CDR3 is TGTGCCAGCAGCTCGCGGGGAGCGGGACTAGACGAGCAGTACTTC.

The V gene is TRBV28, the J gene TRBJ2-7, with 11 bases lining up with TRBD2. The CDR3 has 15 amino acids. Trimming cost V 5 bases and J 3 bases; bases outside gene matches: 6. Germline CDR1 MDHEN, CDR2 SYDVKM. CDR3 in amino acids: CASSTGTSGGYEQYF. The CDR3 bases are TGTGCCAGCAGTACCGGGACTAGCGGAGGCTACGAGCAGTACTTC.